This TCR beta chain comes out of a study of shared T cell receptors in the human thymus. The CDR3 has 11 amino acids. CDR1 is DFQATT and CDR2 is SNEGSKA in the germline V gene (reference sequence). V lost 6 bases to trimming and J lost 5 bases, with 10 bases between them. The method was immunoSEQ multiplex PCR; TCRdb's version includes in-frame clones alone and lacks a portion of them. The sample lists about 710,000 clones; about 89% were seen once. The same data also contributed to another study, on human thymus T cells. From that study: Corrective cardiac operations yielded the resected thymus tissue. Within thymic and blood repertoires, V and J gene usage appeared to be biased. In unrelated individuals, thymic repertoires overlapped highly, according to related research.

Sequenced: thymocytes. The receptor was derived from a boy in the first two years of life with a congenital heart defect. V is TRBV20-1 and J is TRBJ1-2; TRBD1 might be the D (5 bases). DNA for the CDR3: TGCAGTGCACCAGGGACTTATGGCTACACCTTC. This gives the protein CSAPGTYGYTF.